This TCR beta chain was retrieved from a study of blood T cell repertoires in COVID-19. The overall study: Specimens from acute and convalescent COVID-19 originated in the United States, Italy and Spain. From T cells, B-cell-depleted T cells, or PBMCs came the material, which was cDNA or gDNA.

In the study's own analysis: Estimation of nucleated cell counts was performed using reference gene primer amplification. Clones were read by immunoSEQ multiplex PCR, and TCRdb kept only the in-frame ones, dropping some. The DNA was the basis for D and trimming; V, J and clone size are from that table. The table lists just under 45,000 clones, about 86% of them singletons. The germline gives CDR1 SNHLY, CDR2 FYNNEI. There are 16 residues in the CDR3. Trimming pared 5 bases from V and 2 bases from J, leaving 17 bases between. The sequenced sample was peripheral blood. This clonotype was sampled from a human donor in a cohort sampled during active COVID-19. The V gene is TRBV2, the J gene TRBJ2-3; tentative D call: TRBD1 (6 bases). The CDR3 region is CASSRHQGTNTDTQYF. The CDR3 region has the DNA TGTGCCAGCAGTCGTCATCAGGGGACCAACACAGATACGCAGTATTTT.